This T cell receptor beta chain was observed in a study of PD-L1 blockade in urothelial cancer. Study at large: Intravenous atezolizumab, 1,200 mg every 3 weeks, was begun by patients in the mid-2010s. At 3 weeks after treatment start (second dose) and again at 6 weeks, blood was analyzed. T cells numbered a median of approximately 140,000 in the blood samples.

Germline loops: CDR1 SGHKS, CDR2 YYEKEE (reference sequence). The V segment lost 0 bases and the J segment 6 bases; nucleotides outside the gene matches: 3. The CDR3 totals 14 residues. The table came from immunoSEQ multiplex PCR; TCRdb's copy has only in-frame clones and leaves some out. The table lists roughly 48,000 clones, about 87% of them singletons. Here the sequenced sample was PBMCs, taken around atezolizumab (anti-PD-L1) treatment. The chain links TRBV5-5 to TRBJ2-1, with TRBD2 identical over 7 bases. The sequence was collected from a man aged 40-49 years with urothelial cancer. The CDR3 reads CASSLAWGGNEQFF. CDR3 DNA: TGTGCCAGCAGCTTGGCCTGGGGGGGCAATGAGCAGTTCTTC.